A single sample is the source of the 15 T cell receptor beta chains below, sequenced in a study of beta chain features in type 1 diabetes. Every isolated RNA sample was fully reverse transcribed, so sequencing captured expressed TCRB transcripts. Method: immunoSEQ multiplex PCR; TCRdb's copy keeps in-frame clones and lacks some. Among under 250,000 clones listed, approximately 14% were seen once. Material for sequencing was naive CD4+ T cells from blood. These TCRs come from a woman in her thirties or forties in good health.

The rearrangement uses TRBV5-1 and TRBJ2-2; a weak D match, TRBD1 (6 bases). The CDR3 contains 13 residues. From germline, CDR1 is SGHRS and CDR2 YFSETQ. V lost 5 bases and J 6 bases, leaving 11 bases between the germline ends. The CDR3 region is CASRTRGPGELFF. DNA of the CDR3: TGCGCCAGCAGGACCAGGGGCCCCGGGGAGCTGTTTTTT.

Ten or more counts support this clone. This chain uses TRBV7-9 with TRBJ1-6; 8 bases match TRBD1. V shed 5 bases, J shed 7 bases, and the junction held 7 bases outside the gene matches. This CDR3 contains 15 residues. Germline lookup yields CDR1 SEHNR and CDR2 FQNEAQ (reference sequence). The CDR3 spells CASSTGDRPNSPLHF. The CDR3 DNA reads as TGTGCCAGCAGCACCGGGGACAGGCCAAATTCACCCCTCCACTTT.

V gene TRBV11-2 combines with J gene TRBJ2-5; possibly TRBD1 for D (6 bases). V was clipped by 4 bases and J by 5 bases, with 11 bases between them. The germline V gene has CDR1 SGHAT and CDR2 FQNNGV. This CDR3 has 13 residues. CDR3 nucleotide sequence: TGTGCCAGCAGCTCCAGGGGCGGGGAGACCCAGTACTTC. This encodes CASSSRGGETQYF.

The CDR3 spells CASSPTGNEQFF. The DNA of the CDR3 is TGCGCCAGCAGTCCGACAGGGAATGAGCAGTTCTTC. The V gene is TRBV10-1, the J gene TRBJ2-1; the match to TRBD1 covers 7 bases. The CDR3 contains 12 residues. The V gene's germline CDR1 is WNHNN and CDR2 SYGVQD (reference sequence). V lost 5 bases and J lost 7; bases outside the gene matches: 2.

The J gene is TRBJ1-4, the V gene TRBV18; TRBD1 is a possible D gene (5 bases). The CDR3 is 13 residues long. CDR1 and CDR2 (germline): KGHSH, LQKENI. Trimming pared 1 base from V and 6 bases from J, leaving 6 bases between. The CDR3 region has the DNA TGTGCCAGCTCACCACGGGGGGATGAAAAACTGTTTTTT. Amino acid sequence: CASSPRGDEKLFF.

This clone was seen only a few times. The chain couples TRBV10-3 to TRBJ2-3; 7 bases agree with TRBD1. After removal of 5 bases from V and 0 bases from J, the junction contained 8 bases not matched to a gene. Germline values: CDR1 ENHRY, CDR2 SYGVKD. This CDR3 spans 16 amino acids. The chain's CDR3 is CAISLRPGQSTDTQYF. The CDR3 nucleotides are TGTGCCATCAGTCTTAGACCGGGACAGAGCACAGATACGCAGTATTTT.

There are a few counts of this clone. The chain employs TRBV6-6 and TRBJ2-3; no definite D call. Germline-derived CDR1 and CDR2 are MNHNY and SVGAGI (reference sequence). V was cut by 2 bases and J by 8 bases, with 11 bases left in between. CDR3 size: 13 residues. In nucleotides, the CDR3 is TGTGCCAGCAGTTACGATCGTGCGGCTACGCAGTATTTT. Protein: CASSYDRAATQYF.

This chain links TRBV5-5 with TRBJ1-2; D call uncertain. The CDR3 runs to 15 residues. V lost 4 bases and J lost 4, with 17 bases in between. Looked up from germline, CDR1 is SGHKS and CDR2 is YYEKEE (reference sequence). CDR3 region: CASSTSGLPSYGYTF. CDR3 coding DNA: TGTGCCAGCAGCACCAGCGGGCTGCCTTCCTATGGCTACACCTTC.

The sample holds a few counts of this clone. The rearrangement uses TRBV29-1 and TRBJ2-7; possible D gene TRBD2, 5 bases. CDR1 and CDR2 from the germline V gene are SQVTM and ANQGSEA. The CDR3 is 13 amino acids. V gave up 4 bases and J gave up 0 bases, with 10 bases separating them. CDR3 bases: TGCAGCGTTGGGGGAGCTTCCTCCTACGAGCAGTACTTC. Encoded protein: CSVGGASSYEQYF.

In this sample, this clone turned up a few times. The genes are TRBV11-2 and TRBJ1-5; weak D call: TRBD1 (5 bases). The V and J ends lost 5 bases and 7 bases respectively, with 15 bases between them. In germline, CDR1 is SGHAT, CDR2 FQNNGV. CDR3 length: 14 residues. The chain's CDR3 is CASSGAGSEQPQHF. The CDR3 DNA is TGTGCCAGCAGCGGGGCGGGGAGTGAGCAGCCCCAGCATTTT.

This clone was recorded at least ten times. V gene TRBV7-9 combines with J gene TRBJ1-1, with TRBD1 as a possible D gene (6 bases). V was clipped by 4 bases and J by 5 bases, with 11 bases between them. Germline V gene sequence: CDR1 SEHNR, CDR2 FQNEAQ (reference sequence). The length of the CDR3 is 13 residues. The CDR3 coding sequence is TGTGCCAGCAGCTCCGACGACAGGACTGAAGCTTTCTTT. Amino acids: CASSSDDRTEAFF. The full variable domain, its missing parts supplied by reference TRBV7-9 and TRBJ1-1, is DTGVSQNPRHKITKRGQNVTFRCDPISEHNRLYWYRQTLGQGPEFLTYFQNEAQLEKSRLLSDRFSAERPKGSFSTLEIQRTEQGDSAMYLCASSSDDRTEAFFGQGTRLTVV.

The chain carries TRBV5-1 and TRBJ2-3, with a tentative D call TRBD1 (5 bases). The germline gives CDR1 SGHRS, CDR2 YFSETQ. The CDR3 loop spans 13 amino acids. The germline V and J ends were trimmed by 4 bases and 5 bases, with 11 bases remaining between them. This chain's CDR3 is CASSTLGEDTQYF. CDR3 nucleotides: TGCGCCAGCAGCACCCTAGGGGAAGATACGCAGTATTTT.

This clone was picked up many times. This rearrangement joins TRBV7-9 to TRBJ2-1, with 7 bases fitting TRBD1. The CDR3 has 14 amino acids. Losses at the gene ends were 5 bases for V and 9 bases for J; bases not matched to a gene: 10. Per the germline V gene, CDR1 is SEHNR and CDR2 is FQNEAQ (reference sequence). Here the CDR3 reads CASSGQVGFAEQFF. The CDR3 region has the DNA TGTGCCAGCAGCGGACAGGTCGGCTTTGCTGAGCAGTTCTTC.

Only a few counts were recorded for this clone. The CDR3 is CASSLAGNTDTQYF. CDR3 DNA: TGCGCCAGCAGCTTGGCCGGGAACACAGATACGCAGTATTTT. The J gene is TRBJ2-3, the V gene TRBV5-1; maybe TRBD2 (5 bases). The V gene lost 0 bases and the J gene lost 2 bases, with 7 bases spanning the gap. The CDR3 covers 14 residues. Germline loops: CDR1 SGHRS, CDR2 YFSETQ.

There are a few counts of this clone. V is TRBV13 and J is TRBJ2-3, with 8 nucleotides matching TRBD2. V was clipped by 6 bases and J by 2 bases; unmatched bases: 7. The CDR3 totals 15 residues. CDR1 and CDR2 (germline): PRHDT, FYEKMQ (reference sequence). DNA of the CDR3: TGTGCCAGCAGGGCGCGGGGGGAGTTCACAGATACGCAGTATTTT. Translation: CASRARGEFTDTQYF.